Each of the 10 T cell receptor beta chains below was sequenced from the same sample in a study of T-cell reconstitution after alpha-beta-depleted transplantation in children. Preparation of the TCRbeta library involved a method that used unique molecular identifiers. TCRdb analysed the PCR reads with MiXCR anew, one entry per CDR3 protein. The sample consists of approximately 630,000 distinct CDR3 sequences, about an eighth of them appearing once. The source material was PBMCs, sampled before TCRalphabeta/CD19-depleted stem cell transplant. The receptors shown here come from a girl aged 2 to 9 with congenital amegakaryocytic thrombocytopenia, due to receive a stem cell transplant.

The V and J genes are TRBV5-5 and TRBJ2-7; TRBD1 matches 9 bases. The CDR3 consists of 15 residues. Germline CDR1 SGHKS, CDR2 YYEKEE (reference sequence). J gave up 0 bases and V 4 bases, and 5 bases lay outside the gene matches. This CDR3 is CASSTDRGASYEQYF. The DNA for the CDR3 is TGTGCCAGCAGCACCGACAGGGGGGCCTCCTACGAGCAGTACTTC. Looking up the rest from reference TRBV5-5 and TRBJ2-7 gives the full variable domain: DAGVTQSPTHLIKTRGQQVTLRCSPISGHKSVSWYQQVLGQGPQFIFQYYEKEERGRGNFPDRFSARQFPNYSSELNVNALLLGDSALYLCASSTDRGASYEQYFGPGTRLTVT.

The V and J genes are TRBV20-1 and TRBJ2-1, with 11 bases matching TRBD2. Germline-derived CDR1 and CDR2 are DFQATT and SNEGSKA (reference sequence). The CDR3 covers 15 residues. Losses at the gene ends were 0 bases for V and 9 bases for J; bases not matched to a gene: 7. The CDR3 loop reads CSARDLPSGRFEQFF. CDR3 in DNA: TGCAGTGCTAGAGATCTGCCTAGCGGGAGGTTTGAGCAGTTCTTC.

A word on this clonotype: The junction departs from germline at one end; a sequencing error may be responsible. V and J are TRBV6-5 and TRBJ2-5; TRBD1 matches at 7 bases. This CDR3 region has 18 residues. The germline V gene encodes CDR1 MNHEY and CDR2 SVGAGI. The CDR3 nucleotides are TGTGCCAGCCGTTACTCGATACTAGGGGGCAAACGACAAGAGACCCAGTACTTC. It is translated as CASRYSILGGKRQETQYF.

The V gene is TRBV12-3 or TRBV12-4, the J gene TRBJ1-2; D is uncertain. V was shortened by 2 bases and J by 5 bases, with 15 bases between the two germline ends. This CDR3 contains 15 residues. This chain's CDR3 is CASSLFGSLIYGYTF. The CDR3 region has the DNA TGTGCCAGCAGTTTATTCGGCAGCTTAATTTATGGCTACACCTTC.

The chain carries TRBV12-3 or TRBV12-4 and TRBJ1-2, with D tentatively TRBD1 (6 bases). The CDR3 loop spans 15 amino acids. Trimming took 5 bases from V and 4 from J, leaving 17 bases between them. The CDR3 here is CASSKAGESRYGYTF. For the CDR3, the DNA is TGTGCCAGCAGTAAAGCAGGGGAATCGCGCTATGGCTACACCTTC.

This rearrangement joins TRBV7-9 to TRBJ2-1; no reliable D call. Germline V gene data show CDR1 as SEHNR and CDR2 as FQNEAQ (reference sequence). V lost 5 bases, J lost 9 bases, and 20 bases lay in between. This CDR3 contains 15 residues. CDR3 DNA: TGTGCCAGCAGCGAACAGCCGGGCCTGAGGTTTGAGCAGTTCTTC. Encoded protein: CASSEQPGLRFEQFF.

This clonotype turned up a few times. The chain has TRBV7-9 and TRBJ2-1, with a possible D match to TRBD1 (5 bases). This CDR3 contains 14 residues. From germline, CDR1 is SEHNR and CDR2 FQNEAQ (reference sequence). With 5 bases removed from V and 1 base from J, the gap between germline ends came to 9 bases. In nucleotides, the CDR3 is TGTGCCAGCAGCATCAGGGTTTCCTACAATGAGCAGTTCTTC. This sequence encodes CASSIRVSYNEQFF. Drawing the rest from reference TRBV7-9 and TRBJ2-1, the complete variable domain is DTGVSQNPRHKITKRGQNVTFRCDPISEHNRLYWYRQTLGQGPEFLTYFQNEAQLEKSRLLSDRFSAERPKGSFSTLEIQRTEQGDSAMYLCASSIRVSYNEQFFGPGTRLTVL.

This clonotype was picked up many times. The chain recombines TRBV5-1 with TRBJ2-7; 9 nucleotides match TRBD1. J was trimmed by 5 bases and V by 2 bases; bases with no gene match: 8. Germline V gene sequence: CDR1 SGHRS, CDR2 YFSETQ. There are 15 residues in the CDR3. CDR3 region: CASSLLDRGFHEQYF. CDR3 nucleotides: TGCGCCAGCAGCTTACTGGACAGGGGTTTCCACGAGCAGTACTTC.

In its sample, this clonotype was seen many times. The V gene is TRBV6-5, the J gene TRBJ2-7; D unresolved. CDR1 MNHEY and CDR2 SVGAGI come from the germline V gene. Trimming took 7 bases from V and 1 from J, leaving 8 bases between them. The CDR3 runs 12 residues. CDR3 residues: CASKGRSYEQYF. The DNA of the CDR3 is TGTGCCAGCAAGGGCAGGTCCTACGAGCAGTACTTC.

This clonotype has a handful of counts. The chain is built from TRBV6-1 and TRBJ2-5; D unresolved. CDR1 is MNHNS and CDR2 is SASEGT in the germline V gene. The CDR3 length is 13 residues. V lost 9 bases to trimming and J lost 2 bases, with 13 bases between them. The CDR3 DNA reads TGTGCCAGACTCCGCCAGGCTCAAGAGACCCAGTACTTC. It codes for CARLRQAQETQYF.